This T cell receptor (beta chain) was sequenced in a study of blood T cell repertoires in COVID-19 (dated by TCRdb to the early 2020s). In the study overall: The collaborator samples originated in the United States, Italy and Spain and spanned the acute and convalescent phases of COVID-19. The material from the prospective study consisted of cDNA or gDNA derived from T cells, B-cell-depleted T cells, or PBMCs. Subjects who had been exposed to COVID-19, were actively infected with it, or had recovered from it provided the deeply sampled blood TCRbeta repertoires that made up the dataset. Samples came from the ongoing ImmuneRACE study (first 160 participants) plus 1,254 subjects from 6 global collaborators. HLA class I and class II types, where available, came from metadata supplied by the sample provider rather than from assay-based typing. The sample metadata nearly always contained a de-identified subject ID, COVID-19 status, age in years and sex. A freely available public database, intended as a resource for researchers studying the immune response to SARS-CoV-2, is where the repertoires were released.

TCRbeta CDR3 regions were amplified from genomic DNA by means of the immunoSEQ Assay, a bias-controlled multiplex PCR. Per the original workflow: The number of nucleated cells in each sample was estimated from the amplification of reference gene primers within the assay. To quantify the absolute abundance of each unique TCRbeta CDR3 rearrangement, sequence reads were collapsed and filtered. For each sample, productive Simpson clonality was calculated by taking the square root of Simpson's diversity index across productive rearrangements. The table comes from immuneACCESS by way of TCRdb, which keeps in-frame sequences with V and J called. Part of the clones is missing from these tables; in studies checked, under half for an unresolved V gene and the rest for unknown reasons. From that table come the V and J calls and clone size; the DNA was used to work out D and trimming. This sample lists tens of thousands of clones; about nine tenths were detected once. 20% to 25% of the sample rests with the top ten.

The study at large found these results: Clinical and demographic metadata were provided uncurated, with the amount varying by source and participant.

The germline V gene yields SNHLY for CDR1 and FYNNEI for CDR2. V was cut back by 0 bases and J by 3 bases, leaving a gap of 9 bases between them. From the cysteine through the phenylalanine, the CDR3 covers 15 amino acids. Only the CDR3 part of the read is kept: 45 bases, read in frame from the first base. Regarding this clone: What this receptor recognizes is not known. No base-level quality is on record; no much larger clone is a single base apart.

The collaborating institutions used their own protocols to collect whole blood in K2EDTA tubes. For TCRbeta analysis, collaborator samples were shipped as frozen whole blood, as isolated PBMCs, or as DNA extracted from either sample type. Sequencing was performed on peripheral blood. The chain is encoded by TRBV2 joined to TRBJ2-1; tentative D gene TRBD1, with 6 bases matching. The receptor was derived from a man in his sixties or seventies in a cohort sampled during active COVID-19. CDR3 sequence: CASSEAHRVYNEQFF. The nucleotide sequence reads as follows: TGTGCCAGCAGTGAAGCGCACAGGGTCTACAATGAGCAGTTCTTC.